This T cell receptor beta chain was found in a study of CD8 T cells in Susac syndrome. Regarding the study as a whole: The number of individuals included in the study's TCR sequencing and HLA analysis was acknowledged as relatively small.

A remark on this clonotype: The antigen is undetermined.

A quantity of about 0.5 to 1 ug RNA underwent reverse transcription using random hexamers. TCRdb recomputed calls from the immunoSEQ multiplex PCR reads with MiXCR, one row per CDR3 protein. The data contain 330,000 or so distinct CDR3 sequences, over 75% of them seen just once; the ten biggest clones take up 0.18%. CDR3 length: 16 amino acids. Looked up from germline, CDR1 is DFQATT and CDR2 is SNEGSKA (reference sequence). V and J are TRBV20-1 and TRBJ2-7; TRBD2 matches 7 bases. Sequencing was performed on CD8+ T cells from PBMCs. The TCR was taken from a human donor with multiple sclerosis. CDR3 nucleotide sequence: TGCTCAGACACTCACCCTGGGGGAGGGGCCGGCTACGAGCAGTACTTC. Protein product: CSDTHPGGGAGYEQYF.